This entry describes one T cell receptor (beta chain). Its antigen is unidentified. The data derive from a study of cytomegalovirus exposure and HLA in healthy donors. With V trimmed by 8 bases and J by 0 bases, 12 bases remained unmatched. The CDR3 is 17 amino acids. Per the germline V gene, CDR1 is SQVTM and CDR2 is ANQGSEA. Primers for the PCR totalled 60 Vbeta and 13 Jbeta. Generated by immunoSEQ multiplex PCR, the TCRdb table keeps only in-frame clones and is missing some. The table records about 210,000 clones, approximately 79% of them present only once. Study outcomes and limitations: As was reported, the classifier diagnosed cytomegalovirus status with high specificity and sensitivity. Productive status was seen about 90% or about 30% of the time for most TCR beta V segments in an earlier analysis.

The sequenced sample was PBMCs. The receptor was derived from a male donor in good health and CMV-seronegative. The chain is built from TRBV29-1 and TRBJ2-1; 11 bases are a match to TRBD2. Here the CDR3 reads CSLMGLAEPSSYNEQFF. The CDR3 nucleotides read TGCAGCTTAATGGGACTAGCGGAGCCGAGCTCCTACAATGAGCAGTTCTTC.